The rows below give T cell receptor beta chains drawn from one sample of a study of regulatory T cells in long-lasting Graves disease. TCRdb ran MiXCR on the multiplex PCR reads and lists one entry per CDR3 protein. The sample holds some 240,000 distinct CDR3 sequences, around 20% seen once. The same sample was also used in a study of T cells in Graves' hyperthyroidism and ophthalmopathy.

The starting material was peripheral blood mononuclear cells (PBMCs), obtained at new diagnosis, from a patient treated with antithyroid drugs. These receptors were collected from a woman aged 25 to 39 with Graves disease. Each CDR3 is given with its conserved first and last residue. The D gene is left open where the match is weak. Rows may omit the clone size; those that give it use once, few, many or a size class.

abundance,d_gene,v_gene,j_gene,CDR3nt,CDR3aa
many,.,TRBV6-1,TRBJ1-1,TGTGCCAGCATCCGTTTTGGGGCTATAACTGAAGCTTTCTTT,CASIRFGAITEAFF
many,.,TRBV6-1,TRBJ1-6,TGTGCCAGCAGCCAAGGCGTGGGGGCGGTGAATTCACCCCTCCACTTT,CASSQGVGAVNSPLHF
.,TRBD2,TRBV7-8,TRBJ2-2,TGTGCCAGCAGCTTAGAAGGAGGACTAGCGGGAGTTCTTACCGGGGAGCTGTTTTTT,CASSLEGGLAGVLTGELFF
few,.,TRBV27,TRBJ1-4,TGTGCCAGCACGAACGGTGCTAATGAAAAACTGTTTTTT,CASTNGANEKLFF
many,.,TRBV9,TRBJ2-5,TGTGCCAGCAGCACCGGGACGGAAGAGACCCAGTACTTC,CASSTGTEETQYF
many,TRBD1,TRBV5-1,TRBJ1-1,TGCGCCAGCAGCTTGGACGGACAGGATCGCACTGAAGCTTTCTTT,CASSLDGQDRTEAFF
.,.,TRBV5-6,TRBJ1-6,TGTGCCAGCAGCTTGGATGACAGGACCTCCGGGGCCTATAATTCACCCCTCCACTTT,CASSLDDRTSGAYNSPLHF
many,.,TRBV7-8,TRBJ2-2,TGTGCCAGCAGCTTCAGGGGCCCGATACGGGGGGAGCTGTTTTTT,CASSFRGPIRGELFF
many,TRBD2,TRBV11-1,TRBJ2-3,TGTGCCAGCACCCTCAGGCGACTAGCGGGGGGGCTGAGCACAGATACGCAGTATTTT,CASTLRRLAGGLSTDTQYF
many,.,TRBV11-2,TRBJ2-7,TGTGCCAGCAGCTTAGGCCAATACTACGAGCAGTACTTC,CASSLGQYYEQYF
many,TRBD1,TRBV5-4,TRBJ1-2,TGTGCCAGCAGCCAGGACAGGGTAGCAAACTATGGCTACACCTTC,CASSQDRVANYGYTF
many,.,TRBV18,TRBJ1-5,TGTGCCAGCTCACCACCGGGTGTGATCGGCAATCAGCCCCAGCATTTT,CASSPPGVIGNQPQHF
many,.,TRBV28,TRBJ1-5,TGTGCCAGCAGTTCCCGTCTGTCCCCCAATCAGCCCCAGCATTTT,CASSSRLSPNQPQHF
.,.,TRBV20-1,TRBJ2-7,TGCAGTGCTAGAGATCGGGTGAGAAACTACGAGCAGTACTTC,CSARDRVRNYEQYF
many,.,TRBV7-9,TRBJ2-3,TGTGCCAGCAGCTCAGCGGGCCCCCTGACAGATACGCAGTATTTT,CASSSAGPLTDTQYF
many,TRBD1,TRBV25-1,TRBJ1-1,TGTGCCAGCAGGGACAGGTCGAACACTGAAGCTTTCTTT,CASRDRSNTEAFF
few,TRBD2,TRBV6-2/TRBV6-3,TRBJ2-3,TGTGCCAGCAGTGTTCCGGGACTAGCGAAGGTTAACACAGATACGCAGTATTTT,CASSVPGLAKVNTDTQYF
.,.,TRBV11-2,TRBJ1-1,TGTGCCAGCAGCTTAGGACTCGAGGAGACTGAAGCATTCTTT,CASSLGLEETEAFF
many,.,TRBV6-2/TRBV6-3,TRBJ1-6,TGTGCCAGCAGTCTACAGGGCAATAATTCACCCCTCCACTTT,CASSLQGNNSPLHF
few,.,TRBV9,TRBJ2-2,TGTGCCAGCAGCCCCCGACGGGAAGGTCTCGGGGAGCTGTTTTTT,CASSPRREGLGELFF
many,TRBD2,TRBV28,TRBJ2-1,TGTGCCAGCAGTTTAGCACTAGCGGGGGGATACAATGAGCAGTTCTTC,CASSLALAGGYNEQFF
many,.,TRBV3-1,TRBJ1-1,TGTGCCAGCAGCCCTTACGGACGGGAGAACACTGAAGCTTTCTTT,CASSPYGRENTEAFF
many,TRBD1,TRBV11-3,TRBJ2-7,TGTGCCAGCAGCTCTGAGGGACAGGGCAGCTACGAGCAGTACTTC,CASSSEGQGSYEQYF
many,.,TRBV6-2/TRBV6-3,TRBJ2-7,TGTGCCAGCAGTTACCCTAGGGCAGGTGGCTCCTACGAGCAGTACTTC,CASSYPRAGGSYEQYF
many,.,TRBV2,TRBJ1-1,TGTGCCAGCAGGAAGGGAGGGAACACTGAAGCTTTCTTT,CASRKGGNTEAFF
.,.,TRBV5-1,TRBJ1-1,TGCGCCAGCAGCTTATCGGCAGGAGACACTGAAGCTTTCTTT,CASSLSAGDTEAFF
few,TRBD1,TRBV19,TRBJ1-4,TGTGCCAGTAGCCCGGGACAGGGGTTGAATGAAAAACTGTTTTTT,CASSPGQGLNEKLFF
few,.,TRBV4-1,TRBJ1-1,TGCGCCAGCAGCCAACCCAAGGTGGGAACTGAAGCTTTCTTT,CASSQPKVGTEAFF
few,.,TRBV7-2,TRBJ1-2,TGTGCCAGCAGCCGACCCTGGGGGGCTTATGGCTACACCTTC,CASSRPWGAYGYTF
many,.,TRBV2,TRBJ1-4,TGTGCCAGCATCGAGAACAGCGAAAAACTGTTTTTT,CASIENSEKLFF
.,TRBD1,TRBV25-1,TRBJ1-3,TGTGCCAGCAGTGGCCCACCGGGACAGGAAAGCGGCCAGTCTGGAAACACCATATATTTT,CASSGPPGQESGQSGNTIYF
few,TRBD2,TRBV2,TRBJ2-1,TGTGCCAGCAGTGGACTAGCGGGGAGATACAATGAGCAGTTCTTC,CASSGLAGRYNEQFF
many,.,TRBV20-1,TRBJ2-5,TGCAGTGCTAGAGATTGGACTCACCAAGAGACCCAGTACTTC,CSARDWTHQETQYF